This TCR beta chain was captured by sequencing in a study of early T cells in non-severe SARS-CoV-2 infection. Looked up from germline, CDR1 is SGHRS and CDR2 is YFSETQ. Deletions cut 4 bases from V and 5 bases from J, with 12 bases between. CDR3 size: 13 residues. TCRdb processed the 5' RACE reads anew with MiXCR; each CDR3 protein has one entry. The sample holds more than 75,000 distinct CDR3 sequences; less than 15% are singletons and the top ten take approximately 6%. The receptor's source is an adult who was a healthcare worker with PCR-confirmed SARS-CoV-2 infection or an uninfected control (not recorded which). Sequenced input: whole blood. The V gene is TRBV5-1, the J gene TRBJ2-5; no definite D call. The CDR3 coding sequence is TGCGCCAGCAGCGTCGTACTTAAGGAGACCCAGTACTTC. Amino acids: CASSVVLKETQYF.